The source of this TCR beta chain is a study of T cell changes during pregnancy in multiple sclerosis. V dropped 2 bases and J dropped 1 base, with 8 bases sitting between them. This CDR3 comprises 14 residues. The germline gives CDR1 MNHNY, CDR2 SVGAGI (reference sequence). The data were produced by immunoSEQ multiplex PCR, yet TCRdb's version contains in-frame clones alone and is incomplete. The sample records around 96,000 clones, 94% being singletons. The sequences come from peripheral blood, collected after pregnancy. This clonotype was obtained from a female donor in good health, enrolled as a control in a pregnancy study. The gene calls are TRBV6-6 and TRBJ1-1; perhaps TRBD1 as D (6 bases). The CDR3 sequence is CASSYDRKNTEAFF. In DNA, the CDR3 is TGTGCCAGCAGTTACGACAGGAAGAACACTGAAGCTTTCTTT.